These T cell receptor beta chains were read from a single sample in a study of T cells after yellow fever vaccination. TCRdb used MiXCR to reprocess the 5' RACE reads, holding one entry per CDR3 protein. The repertoire holds more than 120,000 distinct CDR3 sequences, 7% to 9% seen once, with roughly 0.73% in the top ten. The input for sequencing was CD4+ T cells sorted from PBMCs, taken 5 days after the yellow fever booster vaccination. These receptors were obtained from a young man who received the YFV17D yellow fever vaccine. Both conserved end residues are part of each CDR3. D genes are given only for firm matches. Expanded clones get a size class; other rows say once, few or many, or leave the size out.

v_call,d_call,clone_size,j_call,cdr3_nt,cdr3_aa
TRBV5-1,-,many,TRBJ2-7,TGCGCCAGCAGCTTGAACAATTACGAGCAGTACTTC,CASSLNNYEQYF
TRBV20-1,-,many,TRBJ2-7,TGCAGTGCTAAAAGGGAGGAGCAGTACTTC,CSAKREEQYF
TRBV25-1,-,many,TRBJ2-7,TGTGCCAGCAGTGAATATAGGGGGACTGATGAGCAGTACTTC,CASSEYRGTDEQYF
TRBV5-1,TRBD2,many,TRBJ2-1,TGCGCCAGCAGCTTGGCTAGCGGGAACTACAATGAGCAGTTCTTC,CASSLASGNYNEQFF
TRBV28,TRBD2,many,TRBJ2-2,TGTGCCAGCAGTCTAAGAGCGGGAGTTACCGGGGAGCTGTTTTTT,CASSLRAGVTGELFF
TRBV9,TRBD2,few,TRBJ2-4,TGTGCCAGCAGCCCCATGGGAGGGATTGGCAAAAACATTCAGTACTTC,CASSPMGGIGKNIQYF
TRBV7-9,TRBD2,many,TRBJ2-1,TGTGCCAGCAGGCAGTCTAGCGGAATCTCCTACAATGAGCAGTTCTTC,CASRQSSGISYNEQFF
TRBV6-4,TRBD1,many,TRBJ1-4,TGTGCCAGCACTCGGACAGGATTGGCGTATAATGAAAAACTGTTTTTT,CASTRTGLAYNEKLFF
TRBV20-1,TRBD1,many,TRBJ1-3,TGCAGTGCTACCCGACAGGGCTCTGGAAACACCATATATTTT,CSATRQGSGNTIYF
TRBV2,TRBD2,many,TRBJ2-7,TGTGCCAGTCCTTCTAGCGGGAGTAGCCACGAGCAGTACTTC,CASPSSGSSHEQYF
TRBV29-1,-,few,TRBJ2-5,TGCAGCGTTGAGAAAAAGCGCCTCCAAGAGACCCAGTACTTC,CSVEKKRLQETQYF
TRBV11-2,-,many,TRBJ2-1,TGTGCCAGCAGCACCCTCCTAGTCGATGAGCAGTTCTTC,CASSTLLVDEQFF
TRBV3-1,TRBD2,many,TRBJ2-2,TGTGCCAGCAGTGTACTAGCGGGAGTCAACGGGGAGCTGTTTTTT,CASSVLAGVNGELFF
TRBV7-7,-,-,TRBJ2-5,TGTGCTAGCAGCCACACAGGACATCTGCAAGAGACCCAGTACTTC,CASSHTGHLQETQYF
TRBV20-1,-,few,TRBJ2-7,TGCAGTGCAACGGGTATAAAGCACGAGCAGTACTTC,CSATGIKHEQYF
TRBV28,-,many,TRBJ1-2,TGTGCCAGCAGTTTTGTCCGTGACGATGGCTACACCTTC,CASSFVRDDGYTF
TRBV20-1,-,many,TRBJ2-1,TGCAGTGCTAGCCGGGGAAACCCCGAGCAGTTCTTC,CSASRGNPEQFF
TRBV29-1,-,many,TRBJ2-3,TGCAGCGTTGAACGGGACGATACGCAGTATTTT,CSVERDDTQYF
TRBV7-8,TRBD2,many,TRBJ2-7,TGTGCCAGCAGCTTAGCCGGGACTAGCGGTTTGCTGGAGCAGTACTTC,CASSLAGTSGLLEQYF
TRBV12-3/TRBV12-4,TRBD1,many,TRBJ2-4,TGTGCCAGCCTACGACAGGGGCGGAACATTCAGTACTTC,CASLRQGRNIQYF
TRBV7-2,-,many,TRBJ1-2,TGTGCCAGCAGTCCGGGGCAGGACCTGTTAATACACACCTTC,CASSPGQDLLIHTF
TRBV6-2/TRBV6-3,TRBD2,few,TRBJ2-7,TGTGCCAGCAGTTACTCCTTAGCGGGAACCTACGAGCAGTACTTC,CASSYSLAGTYEQYF
TRBV19,-,few,TRBJ1-2,TGTGCCAGTAGTATTGGTGGGGCTATCTTCCCCTACACCTTC,CASSIGGAIFPYTF
TRBV7-9,TRBD1,many,TRBJ1-1,TGTGCCAGCAGCCCGCGACAGGGGATTGGAAGTGACACTGAAGCTTTCTTT,CASSPRQGIGSDTEAFF
TRBV6-5,TRBD1,many,TRBJ2-1,TGTGCCAGCCACCCGGGACAGACCTCCTACAATGAGCAGTTCTTC,CASHPGQTSYNEQFF
TRBV20-1,-,many,TRBJ2-1,TGCAGTGCTAAACTGCGGGCGGGAACCTACAATGAGCAGTTCTTC,CSAKLRAGTYNEQFF
TRBV5-1,TRBD1,-,TRBJ2-5,TGCGCCAGCAACCGACAGGGACAAGAGACCCAGTACTTC,CASNRQGQETQYF
TRBV7-8,-,many,TRBJ2-7,TGTGCCAGCAGCTTACGGGACAAACCCTACGAGCAGTACTTC,CASSLRDKPYEQYF
TRBV7-2,TRBD1,many,TRBJ2-1,TGTGCCAGCAGCTCCCGGACAGGGCCCCGCAATGAGCAGTTCTTC,CASSSRTGPRNEQFF
TRBV12-3/TRBV12-4,TRBD1,many,TRBJ2-3,TGTGCCAGCAACCAGGGGGCCGGAGATACGCAGTATTTT,CASNQGAGDTQYF
TRBV4-3,-,many,TRBJ2-7,TGCGCCAGCAGCCAAGATTTTTCTTCCACCTACGAGCAGTACTTC,CASSQDFSSTYEQYF
TRBV12-3/TRBV12-4,-,-,TRBJ2-7,TGTGCCAGCAGTCCCGAGGGAGTGTCCCCCTACGAGCAGTACTTC,CASSPEGVSPYEQYF